The 7 T cell receptor beta chains listed next were all sequenced from one sample in a study of T-cell reconstitution after alpha-beta-depleted transplantation in children. TCRbeta library preparation incorporated unique molecular identifiers. Via MiXCR, TCRdb re-called the PCR reads, giving one row per CDR3 protein. The sample records some 600,000 distinct CDR3 sequences, roughly 17% being singletons. This specimen consisted of PBMCs from the stem cell graft donor, obtained from the stem cell graft. The source of these receptors is a human donor who donated a stem cell graft to a child with acute myeloid leukemia.

In this sample, this clonotype turned up a few times. V gene TRBV20-1 combines with J gene TRBJ2-3; 10 nucleotides agree with TRBD1. The germline CDR1 and CDR2 sequences are DFQATT and SNEGSKA (reference sequence). This CDR3 has 17 amino acids. Trimming removed 4 bases from V and 6 bases from J; junction bases left unmatched: 16. CDR3 nucleotide sequence: TGCAGTGCTACCCAGCCCACGGGACAGGGGTCGAGGGATACGCAGTATTTT. Protein: CSATQPTGQGSRDTQYF.

This clonotype was detected ten times or more. This rearrangement joins TRBV28 to TRBJ2-5; possible D gene TRBD2, 6 bases. CDR3 length: 14 residues. Trimming left V 3 bases short and J 2 bases short, with 10 bases between. CDR1 is MDHEN and CDR2 is SYDVKM in the germline V gene. In DNA form, the CDR3 reads TGTGCCAGCAGTTTCGGGACTTCTCAAGAGACCCAGTACTTC. Translated: CASSFGTSQETQYF. The entire variable domain, with the rest obtained from reference TRBV28 and TRBJ2-5, is as follows: DVKVTQSSRYLVKRTGEKVFLECVQDMDHENMFWYRQDPGLGLRLIYFSYDVKMKEKGDIPEGYSVSREKKERFSLILESASTNQTSMYLCASSFGTSQETQYFGPGTRLLVL.

V usage is TRBV7-9 and J usage is TRBJ1-5; no reliable D call. The CDR3 runs to 14 residues. V dropped 7 bases and J dropped 4 bases, with 14 bases sitting between them. Germline loops: CDR1 SEHNR, CDR2 FQNEAQ (reference sequence). Written as DNA, the CDR3 is TGTGCCAGCACCCCTGGGGAGGGAAATCAGCCCCAGCATTTT. Residues: CASTPGEGNQPQHF. Complete variable domain (other parts from reference TRBV7-9 and TRBJ1-5): DTGVSQNPRHKITKRGQNVTFRCDPISEHNRLYWYRQTLGQGPEFLTYFQNEAQLEKSRLLSDRFSAERPKGSFSTLEIQRTEQGDSAMYLCASTPGEGNQPQHFGDGTRLSIL.

There are many counts of this clonotype. The V gene is TRBV25-1, the J gene TRBJ2-5; unclear D gene. This CDR3 has 14 amino acids. Germline V gene data show CDR1 as MGHDK and CDR2 as SYGVNS. Deletions cut 1 base from V and 5 bases from J, with 11 bases between. The CDR3 nucleotides are TGTGCCAGCAGTGAATCGAACGTTTGGGAGACCCAGTACTTC. This sequence encodes CASSESNVWETQYF. The whole variable domain, remainder taken from reference TRBV25-1 and TRBJ2-5, is EADIYQTPRYLVIGTGKKITLECSQTMGHDKMYWYQQDPGMELHLIHYSYGVNSTEKGDLSSESTVSRIRTEHFPLTLESARPSHTSQYLCASSESNVWETQYFGPGTRLLVL.

This chain connects TRBV30 to TRBJ2-7; TRBD1 matches 8 bases. The CDR3 length is 12 residues. Germline V gene data show CDR1 as GTSNPN and CDR2 as SVGIG (reference sequence). With V trimmed by 4 bases and J by 6 bases, 5 bases remained unmatched. Here the CDR3 reads CAWNPRGREQYF. DNA of the CDR3: TGTGCCTGGAACCCCAGGGGGCGCGAGCAGTACTTC. Full variable domain (remainder filled in from reference TRBV30 and TRBJ2-7): SQTIHQWPATLVQPVGSPLSLECTVEGTSNPNLYWYRQAAGRGLQLLFYSVGIGQISSEVPQNLSASRPQDRQFILSSKKLLLSDSGFYLCAWNPRGREQYFGPGTRLTVT.

The rearrangement joins TRBV7-2 to TRBJ1-2; no definite D call. The CDR3 contains 9 residues. V was pared by 8 bases and J by 8 bases, with 6 bases between. The germline CDR1 and CDR2 sequences are SGHTA and FQGNSA. In nucleotides, the CDR3 is TGTGCCAGCGGAAAAGGCTACACCTTC. This sequence encodes CASGKGYTF.

This clonotype turned up a few times. V is TRBV7-2 and J is TRBJ2-2; the match to TRBD2 covers 7 bases. V gave up 3 bases and J gave up 7 bases; unmatched junction bases: 8. Germline V gene lookup returns CDR1 SGHTA and CDR2 FQGNSA. CDR3 length: 15 residues. CDR3 sequence reads: CASSFAALAGGELFF. DNA of the CDR3: TGTGCCAGCAGCTTTGCCGCGTTAGCGGGCGGGGAGCTGTTTTTT.